Listed below are T cell receptor beta chains from one sample, sequenced in a study of blood T cell repertoires in COVID-19. Produced via immunoSEQ multiplex PCR; TCRdb's table is partial and in-frame only. The repertoire has some 99,000 clones, 81% of them found once; the top ten carry roughly 10%. Sequencing was performed on peripheral blood. Receptors originate from a woman of 80 years or more with acute or convalescent COVID-19. Each CDR3 is given with its conserved first and last residue. A D gene is named only where the DNA matches it firmly. The listing skips clone size in some rows; elsewhere it reads once, few, many or a size class.

v_call: TRBV18
j_call: TRBJ2-2
d_call: TRBD2
clone_size: NA
cdr3_nt: TGTGCCAGCTCACCCGCTAGCGGGGGTCGTCAGACCGGGGAGCTGTTTTTT
cdr3_aa: CASSPASGGRQTGELFF

v_call: TRBV6-6
j_call: TRBJ2-1
d_call: TRBD1
clone_size: NA
cdr3_nt: TGTGCCAGCAGACAGACAGGGCTCTTGAATGAGCAGTTCTTC
cdr3_aa: CASRQTGLLNEQFF

v_call: TRBV2
j_call: TRBJ1-6
d_call: TRBD1
clone_size: NA
cdr3_nt: TGTGCCAGGGGACAGGGTTCACCCCTCCACTTT
cdr3_aa: CARGQGSPLHF

v_call: TRBV6-5
j_call: TRBJ1-2
d_call: NA
clone_size: NA
cdr3_nt: TGTGCCAGCAGTTACTCGGGGACTATTGGCTACACCTTC
cdr3_aa: CASSYSGTIGYTF

v_call: TRBV28
j_call: TRBJ1-5
d_call: TRBD1
clone_size: once
cdr3_nt: TGTGCCAGCAGTGCAGGGACAGGGGGCAATCAGCCCCAGCATTTT
cdr3_aa: CASSAGTGGNQPQHF

v_call: TRBV6-5
j_call: TRBJ2-7
d_call: NA
clone_size: NA
cdr3_nt: TGTGCCAGCAGTTATCAGGGCTACGAGCAGTACTTC
cdr3_aa: CASSYQGYEQYF

v_call: TRBV7-9
j_call: TRBJ2-3
d_call: TRBD2
clone_size: NA
cdr3_nt: TGTGCCAGCAGCTTAGCCCCTAGCGGGGGGCCAGATACGCAGTATTTT
cdr3_aa: CASSLAPSGGPDTQYF

v_call: TRBV10-3
j_call: TRBJ1-4
d_call: TRBD1
clone_size: NA
cdr3_nt: TGTGCCATCAGTGGCGGGACAGGGGTTGAAAAACTGTTTTTT
cdr3_aa: CAISGGTGVEKLFF

v_call: TRBV11-2
j_call: TRBJ1-3
d_call: NA
clone_size: NA
cdr3_nt: TGTGCCAGCAGCCCTAGAGGATCTGGAAACACCATATATTTT
cdr3_aa: CASSPRGSGNTIYF

v_call: TRBV28
j_call: TRBJ1-2
d_call: TRBD1
clone_size: NA
cdr3_nt: TGTGCCAGCAGTTTATTTACAGGGGTTAACTATGGCTACACCTTC
cdr3_aa: CASSLFTGVNYGYTF

v_call: TRBV6-2/TRBV6-3
j_call: TRBJ1-5
d_call: NA
clone_size: NA
cdr3_nt: TGTGCCAGCAGCGGGGAGGGACGGACGACTAACAATCAGCCCCAGCATTTT
cdr3_aa: CASSGEGRTTNNQPQHF

v_call: TRBV29-1
j_call: TRBJ2-1
d_call: TRBD2
clone_size: NA
cdr3_nt: TGCAGCGTTGCCCGGGGTCGGACTAGCGTTAATGAGCAGTTCTTC
cdr3_aa: CSVARGRTSVNEQFF

v_call: TRBV28
j_call: TRBJ2-7
d_call: TRBD1
clone_size: NA
cdr3_nt: TGTGCCAGCACACAGGGGCTGGCCTACGAGCAGTACTTC
cdr3_aa: CASTQGLAYEQYF

v_call: TRBV9
j_call: TRBJ1-2
d_call: NA
clone_size: once
cdr3_nt: TGTGCCAGCAACGACGGGAACTATGGCTACACCTTC
cdr3_aa: CASNDGNYGYTF

v_call: TRBV6-2/TRBV6-3
j_call: TRBJ1-1
d_call: NA
clone_size: NA
cdr3_nt: TGTGCCAGCAGTCCCGACTCCCAGTGGACTGAAGCTTTCTTT
cdr3_aa: CASSPDSQWTEAFF

v_call: TRBV5-4
j_call: TRBJ1-2
d_call: TRBD1
clone_size: NA
cdr3_nt: TGTGCCAGCAGCTTGGGAGGGGGGACAGACGTATACACCTTC
cdr3_aa: CASSLGGGTDVYTF

v_call: TRBV18
j_call: TRBJ1-1
d_call: NA
clone_size: NA
cdr3_nt: TGTGCCAGCTCACCATACGGGAGACCGAACACTGAAGCTTTCTTT
cdr3_aa: CASSPYGRPNTEAFF

v_call: TRBV24-1
j_call: TRBJ2-5
d_call: TRBD2
clone_size: NA
cdr3_nt: TGTGCCACCAGTCTGGCGGGGGGGCCTGGTCTTGGGGAGACCCAGTACTTC
cdr3_aa: CATSLAGGPGLGETQYF

v_call: TRBV5-1
j_call: TRBJ2-2
d_call: TRBD1
clone_size: once
cdr3_nt: TGCGCCAGCAGTCGGCTGGGACAGGGGGCAGGCGGGGAGCTGTTTTTT
cdr3_aa: CASSRLGQGAGGELFF

v_call: TRBV12-3/TRBV12-4
j_call: TRBJ1-1
d_call: NA
clone_size: NA
cdr3_nt: TGTGCCAGCAGTTTATGGGGGGAAGCAGCTTTCTTT
cdr3_aa: CASSLWGEAAFF